What follows are 27 T cell receptor beta chains derived from one specimen sequenced in a study of blood T cell repertoires in COVID-19. Profiled with immunoSEQ multiplex PCR; TCRdb holds only in-frame clones, not every one. The sample carries some 86,000 clones, approximately 80% recorded once. Sequencing was done on a sample of peripheral blood. The receptors shown here come from an elderly woman with active or convalescent COVID-19.

The rearrangement joins TRBV2 to TRBJ2-2; 7 nucleotides align to TRBD1. The CDR3 is 18 amino acids. CDR1 and CDR2 (germline): SNHLY, FYNNEI. V lost 6 bases and J lost 2; bases outside the gene matches: 15. The CDR3 nucleotides read TGTGCCAGCAGGGATTACCCAGGGGGTTTTAGTAACACCGGGGAGCTGTTTTTT. Protein sequence: CASRDYPGGFSNTGELFF. Filled out from reference TRBV2 and TRBJ2-2, the complete variable domain reads EPEVTQTPSHQVTQMGQEVILRCVPISNHLYFYWYRQILGQKVEFLVSFYNNEISEKSEIFDDQFSVERPDGSNFTLKIRSTKLEDSAMYFCASRDYPGGFSNTGELFFGEGSRLTVL.

The chain is built from TRBV10-2 and TRBJ1-1, with D hard to call. The CDR3 has 14 amino acids. Germline CDR1 and CDR2: WSHSY and SAAADI. Trimming pared 2 bases from V and 2 bases from J, leaving 9 bases between. This CDR3 reads CASSEGRENTEAFF. Here the CDR3 DNA reads TGCGCCAGCAGTGAGGGCCGGGAAAACACTGAAGCTTTCTTT.

This sequence joins TRBV12-3 or TRBV12-4 and TRBJ1-1; D unclear. V was cut by 6 bases and J by 2 bases, with 4 bases left in between. This CDR3 region has 11 residues. The CDR3 DNA reads TGTGCCAGCAGCTTTAACACTGAAGCTTTCTTT. Translated: CASSFNTEAFF.

This chain uses TRBV27 with TRBJ1-4, with 7 bases aligning to TRBD1. J was trimmed by 14 bases and V by 5 bases; bases with no gene match: 11. The CDR3 extends over 13 amino acids. From germline, CDR1 is MNHEY and CDR2 SMNVEV (reference sequence). The CDR3 loop reads CASSPQGKERLFF. Written as DNA, the CDR3 is TGTGCCAGCAGTCCACAGGGGAAAGAACGGCTGTTTTTT.

This clone has just one count. This chain connects TRBV19 to TRBJ1-1; 9 nucleotides line up with TRBD1. Germline CDR1 LNHDA, CDR2 SQIVND (reference sequence). The CDR3 is 15 residues long. V shed 1 base, J shed 4 bases, and the junction held 4 bases outside the gene matches. The CDR3 region has the DNA TGTGCCAGTAGTATAGTACCGGGACAGGGCACTGAAGCTTTCTTT. Protein: CASSIVPGQGTEAFF.

CDR3 protein: CATSETGQGGQETQYF. CDR3 DNA: TGTGCCACCAGTGAAACGGGACAGGGAGGCCAAGAGACCCAGTACTTC. The chain carries TRBV24-1 and TRBJ2-5; 9 positions match TRBD1. V was pared by 4 bases and J by 1 base, with 6 bases of the junction left unmatched. The CDR3 spans 16 residues. Germline loops: CDR1 KGHDR, CDR2 SFDVKD.

This chain links TRBV7-2 with TRBJ1-1, with 9 bases lining up with TRBD1. Germline V gene sequence: CDR1 SGHTA, CDR2 FQGNSA. There are 14 residues in the CDR3. Trimming took 5 bases from V and 4 from J; bases not matched to a gene: 5. This CDR3 reads CASSPGQGSTEAFF. CDR3 coding DNA: TGTGCCAGCAGCCCCGGACAGGGGAGCACTGAAGCTTTCTTT.

The chain employs TRBV28 and TRBJ2-2, with 9 bases matching TRBD2. Germline V CDR1 and CDR2: MDHEN, SYDVKM. This CDR3 has 18 residues. Losses at the gene ends were 4 bases for V and 4 bases for J; bases not matched to a gene: 13. The CDR3, as DNA: TGTGCCAGCAGTTGGCTGGGGTCGGGACTAGCAGTCACCGGGGAGCTGTTTTTT. It codes for CASSWLGSGLAVTGELFF.

The rearrangement joins TRBV19 to TRBJ1-5, with a weak D call TRBD1 (5 bases). The ends were cut back, 7 bases at V and 5 bases at J, with 9 bases in the middle. The V gene's germline CDR1 is LNHDA and CDR2 SQIVND (reference sequence). This CDR3 is built from 12 residues. The CDR3 is CASTRGDQPQHF. CDR3 bases: TGTGCCAGTACTCGGGGGGATCAGCCCCAGCATTTT.

The DNA for the CDR3 is TGTGCCAGCTCACCAGAGGTGTTACAGGGGAACACTGAAGCTTTCTTT. Translation: CASSPEVLQGNTEAFF. The genes are TRBV18 and TRBJ1-1, with D maybe TRBD1 (6 bases). Looked up from germline, CDR1 is KGHSH and CDR2 is LQKENI. V lost 2 bases, J lost 1 base, and 14 bases lay in between. CDR3 length: 16 amino acids.

This sequence joins TRBV3-1 (or the pseudogene TRBV3-2) and TRBJ2-2; 7 bases are shared with TRBD1. Germline CDR1 is LGHDT and CDR2 is YNNKEL (reference sequence). J gave up 10 bases and V 4 bases, and 6 bases lay outside the gene matches. The CDR3 runs to 13 residues. CDR3 in DNA: TGTGCCAGCAGCCCTCGGGACAGCGCGGAGCTGTTTTTT. It yields the protein CASSPRDSAELFF.

The rearrangement joins TRBV7-6 to TRBJ1-3; the match to TRBD1 covers 8 bases. CDR3 size: 17 residues. Trimming cost V 1 base and J 0 bases; bases outside gene matches: 5. The germline V gene has CDR1 SGHVS and CDR2 FNYEAQ. The CDR3 reads CASSLVGQALSGNTIYF. The CDR3 DNA reads TGTGCCAGCAGCTTAGTGGGACAGGCTCTCTCTGGAAACACCATATATTTT.

The gene calls are TRBV6-2 or TRBV6-3 and TRBJ1-1; 10 bases map to TRBD1. CDR1 is MNHEY, CDR2 SVGEGT, per germline. The V gene end was trimmed by 2 bases and the J gene end by 5 bases; junction bases not matched to a gene: 5. The CDR3 runs 15 residues. The chain's CDR3 is CASSYHGQGGTEAFF. CDR3 DNA: TGTGCCAGCAGTTACCACGGACAGGGGGGGACTGAAGCTTTCTTT.

The chain uses TRBV6-2 or TRBV6-3 and TRBJ2-2; D is ambiguous. V gave up 4 bases and J gave up 5 bases, with 8 bases separating them. This CDR3 region has 13 residues. From germline, CDR1 is MNHEY and CDR2 SVGEGT. Here the CDR3 DNA reads TGTGCCAGCAGTTCTACCGCGACCGGGGAGCTGTTTTTT. Protein product: CASSSTATGELFF.

V usage is TRBV11-1 and J usage is TRBJ2-3, with D possibly being TRBD2 (5 bases). The CDR3 is made up of 13 amino acids. Germline V CDR1 and CDR2: SGHAT, FQDESV (reference sequence). V lost 4 bases and J lost 0, with 5 bases in between. The CDR3 DNA reads as TGTGCCAGCAGCTGGACTAGCACAGATACGCAGTATTTT. It codes for CASSWTSTDTQYF.

CDR3 sequence reads: CASSSGLAGANEQFF. CDR3 in DNA: TGTGCCAGCAGCTCCGGACTAGCGGGAGCGAATGAGCAGTTCTTC. The chain has TRBV11-3 and TRBJ2-1, with 13 nucleotides matching TRBD2. J gave up 7 bases and V 4 bases, and 4 bases lay outside the gene matches. Germline V gene sequence: CDR1 SGHNT, CDR2 YENEEA. The CDR3 consists of 15 residues.

The rearrangement joins TRBV14 to TRBJ2-5, with TRBD1 matching 12 bases. Germline V gene data show CDR1 as SGHDN and CDR2 as FVKESK. The CDR3 extends over 18 amino acids. V gave up 5 bases and J gave up 4 bases; unmatched junction bases: 14. CDR3 DNA sequence: TGTGCCAGCAGCTCCGACGGGACAGGGGGCACGGTGGGAGAGACCCAGTACTTC. Its protein is CASSSDGTGGTVGETQYF.

V gene TRBV7-8 combines with J gene TRBJ2-5; no reliable D call. V was pared by 5 bases and J by 1 base, with 11 bases between. This CDR3 has 14 amino acids. The germline CDR1 and CDR2 sequences are SGHVS and FQNEAQ. The CDR3 spells CASSPTGAQETQYF. In nucleotides, the CDR3 is TGTGCCAGCAGCCCCACGGGTGCCCAAGAGACCCAGTACTTC.

The rearrangement uses TRBV2 and TRBJ2-2; the D gene is possibly TRBD1 (6 bases). The CDR3 covers 16 residues. CDR1 is SNHLY, CDR2 FYNNEI, per germline. V was pared by 6 bases and J by 4 bases, with 18 bases between. The CDR3 bases are TGTGCCAGCAGCGCAGACCCCAGGGGCTTCACCGGGGAGCTGTTTTTT. Amino acid sequence: CASSADPRGFTGELFF.

This chain joins TRBV18 and TRBJ2-3; the D gene is possibly TRBD1 (5 bases). The CDR3 runs to 15 residues. Trimming cost V 2 bases and J 2 bases, with 11 bases left between them. Germline lookup yields CDR1 KGHSH and CDR2 LQKENI. The CDR3 protein is CASSPISQATDTQYF. CDR3 coding DNA: TGTGCCAGCTCACCAATCTCACAGGCCACAGATACGCAGTATTTT.

The chain is built from TRBV6-1 and TRBJ1-3, with unresolved D. Trimming stripped 2 bases from V and 1 base from J, with 6 bases between. CDR1 is MNHNS and CDR2 is SASEGT in the germline V gene. The CDR3 covers 14 residues. The CDR3, as DNA: TGTGCCAGCAGTGAACGGGGTTCTGGAAACACCATATATTTT. It yields the protein CASSERGSGNTIYF.

V is TRBV5-1 and J is TRBJ1-4; 7 bases map to TRBD1. Looked up from germline, CDR1 is SGHRS and CDR2 is YFSETQ. There are 16 residues in the CDR3. V trimming: 5 bases; J trimming: 4 bases; junction bases outside the gene matches: 11. DNA for the CDR3: TGCGCCAGCAGGGTCGCACCGGGACAGATTAATGAAAAACTGTTTTTT. It translates to CASRVAPGQINEKLFF.

The chain combines TRBV11-2 with TRBJ2-1; 12 bases map to TRBD2. Germline V CDR1 and CDR2: SGHAT, FQNNGV. This CDR3 has 15 residues. The ends lost 6 bases at V and 2 bases at J; junction bases unmatched: 2. As DNA, the CDR3 is TGTGCCAGCAGGCTAGCGGGAGGGGCCTACAATGAGCAGTTCTTC. This encodes CASRLAGGAYNEQFF.

This chain uses TRBV28 with TRBJ1-2; D is possibly TRBD1 (5 bases). Trimming took 6 bases from V and 1 from J, leaving 15 bases between them. CDR1 is MDHEN and CDR2 is SYDVKM in the germline V gene. The CDR3 has 15 residues. The chain's CDR3 is CASSSLVGHNYGYTF. The DNA for the CDR3 is TGTGCCAGCAGCTCCTTGGTTGGACATAACTATGGCTACACCTTC.

The rearrangement uses TRBV19 and TRBJ1-5; D might be TRBD1 (6 bases). Deletions cut 6 bases from V and 7 bases from J, with 22 bases between. Germline CDR1 LNHDA, CDR2 SQIVND (reference sequence). The CDR3 contains 16 residues. The CDR3, as DNA: TGTGCCAGTAGCACACTCACAGGGCCCATGATACAGCCCCAGCATTTT. Amino acids: CASSTLTGPMIQPQHF.

A note on this clone: Distinct nucleotide sequences in the sample also encode this CDR3. CDR3 in amino acids: CASSIGGGGQPQHF. In DNA, the CDR3 is TGTGCCAGTAGTATAGGAGGGGGCGGACAGCCCCAGCATTTT. This chain connects TRBV19 to TRBJ1-5, with 7 positions matching TRBD1. Germline trimming cut 1 base from V and 7 bases from J; bases unmatched to any gene: 4. Per germline, CDR1 LNHDA and CDR2 SQIVND (reference sequence). The CDR3 has 14 amino acids.

The chain couples TRBV3-1 (or the pseudogene TRBV3-2) to TRBJ1-1; D is uncertain. In germline, CDR1 is LGHDT, CDR2 YNNKEL (reference sequence). The germline V and J ends were trimmed by 1 base and 2 bases, with 11 bases remaining between them. CDR3 length: 15 residues. The CDR3 loop is CASSQAWAHNTEAFF. The CDR3 DNA reads as TGTGCCAGCAGCCAAGCCTGGGCGCATAACACTGAAGCTTTCTTT.